This TCR beta chain comes out of a study of human T cells and chemical hapten exposure. Study in general: Alopecia areata, totalis or universalis was found in mostly female patients. TCR yields per sample varied, mainly owing to small pooled library volume differences.

This clonotype occurred many times. This CDR3 contains 13 residues. The germline V gene has CDR1 MGHDK and CDR2 SYGVNS. V was pared by 8 bases and J by 8 bases, with 15 bases between. Time point here: pre-sensitization, week 0. Sample treatment: therapeutic diphenylcyclopropenone sensitization with weekly scalp DPC. Blood draws preceded each patch test application. TCRdb re-analysed the RACE reads in MiXCR, keeping a single row per CDR3 protein. The repertoire holds roughly 100,000 distinct CDR3 sequences, with 10% to 13% as singletons. The chain has TRBV25-1 and TRBJ1-4; tentative D call: TRBD1 (6 bases). The source is a woman in her sixties with alopecia areata. Some clones in this sample may be carry-over from other donors' samples. Here the sequenced sample was whole blood, taken in connection with sensitization to the hapten diphenylcyclopropenone (DPC). The CDR3 here is CASFDRTGEKLFF. The CDR3 nucleotides read TGTGCCAGCTTTGACAGGACCGGCGAAAAACTGTTTTTT.